These T cell receptor beta chains were read from a single sample in a study of T cells after yellow fever vaccination. TCRdb itself ran the 5' RACE reads through MiXCR, one entry per CDR3 protein. Among some 320,000 distinct CDR3 sequences listed, 7.5% to 9% were seen once. Sequencing used CD4+ T cells sorted from PBMCs, obtained 5 days after the yellow fever booster vaccination. These receptor sequences come from a man younger than 35 who received the YFV17D yellow fever vaccine. Both conserved end residues are part of each CDR3.

J gene,V gene,CDR3 length,CDR3 protein
TRBJ2-3,TRBV7-7,15,CASSPTWGGTDTQYF
TRBJ2-1,TRBV7-2,15,CASRLTGGPLNEQFF
TRBJ2-1,TRBV5-1,15,CASSSGHGEAYEQFF
TRBJ1-1,TRBV4-1,13,CASSKRQEYEAFF
TRBJ1-1,TRBV20-1,13,CSAQGPVNTEAFF
TRBJ2-1,TRBV4-3,15,CASSQTALTDNEQFF
TRBJ2-6,TRBV5-1,13,CASRDSGANVLTF
TRBJ2-3,TRBV5-1,22,CASSPVVSGLAGGAQYTDTQYF
TRBJ2-2,TRBV7-2,14,CASSLGFTGGELFF
TRBJ2-2,TRBV5-1,14,CASSRPGTPFLLFF
TRBJ2-1,TRBV24-1,13,CATQPVPRHEQFF
TRBJ2-5,TRBV15,14,CATSREDRKETQYF
TRBJ2-1,TRBV7-9,15,CASSLAGGPGNEQFF
TRBJ1-1,TRBV5-5,14,CASSLAIGGTEAFF
TRBJ1-2,TRBV12-3/TRBV12-4,14,CASEGRGENYGYTF
TRBJ2-1,TRBV7-9,12,CAIPRPDNEQFF
TRBJ2-3,TRBV4-2,19,CASSQDPAGGLSGTDTQYF
TRBJ2-3,TRBV12-3/TRBV12-4,15,CASSLAGGPGDTQYF
TRBJ2-1,TRBV5-1,14,CASSYSGTDNEQFF
TRBJ2-6,TRBV6-2/TRBV6-3,17,CASSSGTGMAGANVLTF
TRBJ2-2,TRBV5-1,14,CASSLSGFTGELFF
TRBJ2-3,TRBV7-2,17,CASSLAPGGSGRDTQYF
TRBJ2-3,TRBV12-3/TRBV12-4,16,CASSPPLRSSTDTQYF
TRBJ2-5,TRBV7-2,15,CASSETRGGQETQYF
TRBJ2-1,TRBV7-2,15,CASSRTRDSGNEQFF
TRBJ1-2,TRBV18,13,CASSPSDSRGSTF
TRBJ1-1,TRBV20-1,16,CSARLTGARRYTEAFF
TRBJ2-3,TRBV7-2,14,CASSLEVGADTQYF
TRBJ1-2,TRBV9,14,CASSAPTVGYGYTF
TRBJ2-4,TRBV7-2,18,CASSFTSGGPLAKNIQYF